These 25 T cell receptor beta chains originate from one sample sequenced in a study of blood T cells in healthy people across ages. Primed by a sample-barcoded 5' primer and a J-beta primer mix, a second PCR proceeded for 7 to 11 cycles. TCRdb re-derived calls from the 5' RACE reads in MiXCR, one entry per CDR3 protein. The sample contains roughly 930,000 distinct CDR3 sequences, 45% to 50% of which appear only once. The sample was blood. These receptors all stem from a man aged 25-45 years in good health.

This clonotype was seen at least ten times. The chain joins TRBV10-3 to TRBJ2-7; 9 nucleotides agree with TRBD1. The V and J ends lost 5 bases and 5 bases, in that order; junction bases with no gene match: 1. The germline V gene encodes CDR1 ENHRY and CDR2 SYGVKD. The CDR3 has 12 amino acids. The CDR3 coding sequence is TGTGCCATCAGTAGGACAGGGGACGAGCAGTACTTC. Translating it yields CAISRTGDEQYF.

The chain uses TRBV9 and TRBJ2-7; 8 bases are shared with TRBD1. The trim removed 3 bases at V and 4 bases at J, leaving 6 bases unmatched. The CDR3 is made up of 14 amino acids. Germline loops: CDR1 SGDLS, CDR2 YYNGEE. Here the CDR3 reads CASSGDRPGYEQYF. CDR3 in DNA: TGTGCCAGCAGCGGGGACAGGCCGGGGTACGAGCAGTACTTC.

CDR3 nucleotides: TGCGCCAGCAGCCCGTCGGGCGGGACTAGCGGGGGATACGAGCAGTACTTC. This sequence encodes CASSPSGGTSGGYEQYF. The chain links TRBV5-1 to TRBJ2-5; 14 bases are a match to TRBD2. The DNA end is more similar to TRBJ2-7, so the J call may be wrong. Germline-derived CDR1 and CDR2 are SGHRS and YFSETQ. The CDR3 covers 17 residues.

The chain joins TRBV27 to TRBJ1-2; 7 bases match TRBD1. This CDR3 is 14 amino acids long. J lost 2 bases, V lost 6 bases, and 6 bases had no gene match. Germline V CDR1 and CDR2: MNHEY, SMNVEV (reference sequence). The CDR3 region is CASSTTGQNYGYTF. The CDR3 DNA sequence: TGTGCCAGCAGCACTACGGGACAGAACTATGGCTACACCTTC.

This chain joins TRBV6-1 and TRBJ1-1; D is unclear. The ends were cut back, 5 bases at V and 10 bases at J, with 11 bases in the middle. The CDR3 runs 11 residues. The germline V gene has CDR1 MNHNS and CDR2 SASEGT. For the CDR3, the DNA is TGTGCCAGCAGTAGGAACAGTCGAGCTTTCTTT. Protein: CASSRNSRAFF.

This clonotype has just a few counts. J is TRBJ2-1 and V is TRBV29-1, with 8 positions matching TRBD2. Germline V CDR1 and CDR2: SQVTM, ANQGSEA. This CDR3 has 12 amino acids. V gave up 7 bases and J gave up 9 bases; unmatched junction bases: 8. CDR3 sequence reads: CSAATREGEQFF. Written as DNA, the CDR3 is TGCAGCGCCGCCACCCGGGAGGGTGAGCAGTTCTTC.

The chain has TRBV20-1 and TRBJ2-7; D possibly corresponds to TRBD1 (7 bases). Germline assignment: CDR1 DFQATT and CDR2 SNEGSKA (reference sequence). This CDR3 comprises 15 residues. Trimming pared 1 base from V and 0 bases from J, leaving 13 bases between. In nucleotides, the CDR3 is TGCAGTGCTAGAGGAGGAGGGGGCGGCTCCTACGAGCAGTACTTC. Translated: CSARGGGGGSYEQYF.

The chain has TRBV6-6 and TRBJ2-7; TRBD2 is a possible D gene (7 bases). Per germline, CDR1 MNHNY and CDR2 SVGAGI (reference sequence). The germline V and J ends were trimmed by 8 bases and 3 bases, with 14 bases remaining between them. This CDR3 has 13 residues. CDR3 sequence reads: CASRGARFYEQYF. For the CDR3, the DNA is TGTGCCAGCCGGGGGGCTCGATTCTACGAGCAGTACTTC.

In this sample, this clonotype turned up a few times. This rearrangement joins TRBV7-9 to TRBJ1-4; D is perhaps TRBD1 (6 bases). CDR1 SEHNR and CDR2 FQNEAQ come from the germline V gene (reference sequence). V was trimmed by 6 bases and J by 3 bases, leaving 20 bases between them. The CDR3 contains 17 residues. The CDR3 is CASSNGRQGTANEKLFF. CDR3 sequence (DNA): TGTGCCAGCAGTAATGGGAGGCAGGGGACGGCTAATGAAAAACTGTTTTTT.

The CDR3 is CASSLLRANVLTF. The CDR3 DNA sequence: TGTGCCAGCAGCCTCCTCCGGGCCAACGTCCTGACTTTC. The chain couples TRBV12-3 or TRBV12-4 to TRBJ2-6; D uncertain. The V gene lost 6 bases and the J gene lost 5 bases, with 8 bases spanning the gap. This CDR3 is 13 amino acids long.

The V gene is TRBV7-9, the J gene TRBJ1-1; unclear D gene. Trimming removed 5 bases at V and 3 bases at J, with 13 bases between. The CDR3 has 14 amino acids. CDR1 SEHNR and CDR2 FQNEAQ come from the germline V gene (reference sequence). CDR3 sequence (DNA): TGTGCCAGCAGCCCTCCGTTGGGGTACACTGAAGCTTTCTTT. It is translated as CASSPPLGYTEAFF. Combining the CDR3 with reference TRBV7-9 and TRBJ1-1 gives the whole variable domain DTGVSQNPRHKITKRGQNVTFRCDPISEHNRLYWYRQTLGQGPEFLTYFQNEAQLEKSRLLSDRFSAERPKGSFSTLEIQRTEQGDSAMYLCASSPPLGYTEAFFGQGTRLTVV.

As for this clonotype: Relative to the germline gene, one junction end is altered; a read error may explain this. The chain carries TRBV6-1 and TRBJ2-7, with a possible D match to TRBD1 (6 bases). From germline, CDR1 is MNHNS and CDR2 SASEGT. CDR3 length: 15 amino acids. The CDR3 bases are TGTGCCGGCAGCCTTACCGGGACATATTCCTACGAGCAGTACTTC. Translating it yields CAGSLTGTYSYEQYF.

This clonotype was seen more than once but under ten times. V gene TRBV28 combines with J gene TRBJ2-1; TRBD1 aligns across 7 bases. This CDR3 is 14 amino acids long. J was trimmed by 7 bases and V by 6 bases; bases with no gene match: 9. Germline V gives CDR1 MDHEN, CDR2 SYDVKM. CDR3 loop: CASSPVQGVNEQFF. The DNA for the CDR3 is TGTGCCAGCAGCCCAGTGCAGGGGGTGAATGAGCAGTTCTTC.

J is TRBJ2-2 and V is TRBV29-1; D perhaps matches TRBD2 (6 bases). V lost 5 bases and J lost 4, with 8 bases in between. CDR3 length: 12 amino acids. From germline, CDR1 is SQVTM and CDR2 ANQGSEA. The CDR3: CSVTGGTGELFF. In DNA, the CDR3 is TGCAGCGTTACCGGGGGCACCGGGGAGCTGTTTTTT.

This clonotype was seen only a few times. The chain links TRBV4-1 to TRBJ2-7; weak D call: TRBD1 (5 bases). The V end lost 8 bases, the J end lost 5 bases, and 10 bases lay between the germline ends. From germline, CDR1 is MGHRA and CDR2 YSYEKL. There are 11 residues in the CDR3. This CDR3 is CASGKGHEQYF. The CDR3 coding sequence is TGCGCCAGCGGTAAGGGGCACGAGCAGTACTTC.

The rearrangement links TRBV24-1 to TRBJ2-1, with 11 nucleotides matching TRBD2. The V segment lost 3 bases and the J segment 7 bases; nucleotides outside the gene matches: 4. Germline lookup yields CDR1 KGHDR and CDR2 SFDVKD. The CDR3 totals 15 residues. The CDR3 bases are TGTGCCACCAGTGATATAGCGGGGGGGCGGAATGAGCAGTTCTTC. Translated: CATSDIAGGRNEQFF.

The J gene is TRBJ2-5, the V gene TRBV18, with D hard to call. The germline CDR1 and CDR2 sequences are KGHSH and LQKENI. The V end was cut by 3 bases, the J end by 4 bases, with 6 bases between. This CDR3 region has 12 residues. CDR3 nucleotides: TGTGCCAGCTCACCTATGGCAGAGACCCAGTACTTC. Translated: CASSPMAETQYF.

This clonotype was seen many times. The CDR3 is CASSQGTGIVETQYF. The CDR3 coding sequence is TGCGCCAGCAGCCAAGGGACAGGGATTGTGGAGACCCAGTACTTC. V gene TRBV4-1 combines with J gene TRBJ2-5; 8 nucleotides agree with TRBD1. Germline-derived CDR1 and CDR2 are MGHRA and YSYEKL. This CDR3 region has 15 residues. The V and J ends lost 1 base and 5 bases, in that order; junction bases with no gene match: 6.

The table lists this clonotype with a few counts. The chain uses TRBV12-3 or TRBV12-4 and TRBJ1-6, with 8 bases aligning to TRBD1. The CDR3 is made up of 17 amino acids. The junction had 11 bases not matched to a gene; V was cut back by 3 bases and J by 7 bases. The CDR3 region is CASSFFQGAQRNSPLHF. The CDR3, as DNA: TGTGCCAGCAGTTTTTTTCAGGGGGCGCAAAGAAATTCACCCCTCCACTTT.

This clonotype was counted between two and nine times. The chain links TRBV6-1 to TRBJ1-6, with 7 bases lining up with TRBD1. CDR1 and CDR2 from the germline V gene are MNHNS and SASEGT. The junction had 6 bases not matched to a gene; V was cut back by 6 bases and J by 7 bases. The CDR3 covers 14 residues. The CDR3 DNA reads TGTGCCAGCAGCTGGGGACAGTTAAATTCACCCCTCCACTTT. Amino acids: CASSWGQLNSPLHF.

In its sample, this clonotype was seen a few times. V and J are TRBV3-1 and TRBJ2-3; D remains unclear. Between the trimmed V and J ends, which lost 5 bases and 10 bases, there was a span of 16 bases. The CDR3 sequence is 13 residues long. Germline-derived CDR1 and CDR2 are LGHDT and YNNKEL (reference sequence). As DNA, the CDR3 is TGTGCCAGCAGCTTTCCCCCGGAGTTGGCGCAGTATTTT. Translated, it gives CASSFPPELAQYF.

The chain recombines TRBV6-1 with TRBJ2-3, with D tentatively TRBD1 (6 bases). The CDR3 has 14 residues. Per germline, CDR1 MNHNS and CDR2 SASEGT. Trimming took 3 bases from V and 7 from J, leaving 14 bases between them. CDR3 nucleotide sequence: TGTGCCAGCAGTGAGGGGACAAAGTCGAATACGCAGTATTTT. Encoded protein: CASSEGTKSNTQYF.

The chain links TRBV27 to TRBJ2-7, with D perhaps matching TRBD1 or TRBD2 (8 bases each). The length of the CDR3 is 16 residues. Trimming removed 10 bases from V and 0 bases from J, with 22 bases in between. Germline CDR1 MNHEY, CDR2 SMNVEV (reference sequence). The chain's CDR3 is CANRLSGTGSSYEQYF. In DNA, the CDR3 is TGTGCCAACAGGCTTAGCGGGACAGGCAGCTCCTACGAGCAGTACTTC.

The chain uses TRBV12-5 and TRBJ2-1; D not certain. Trimming removed 1 base at V and 9 bases at J, with 10 bases between. Germline loops: CDR1 LGHNT, CDR2 FRNRAP. This CDR3 has 13 amino acids. The chain's CDR3 is CASGLAPEVEQFF. CDR3 in DNA: TGTGCTAGTGGTTTGGCCCCAGAAGTTGAGCAGTTCTTC.

V gene TRBV4-1 combines with J gene TRBJ1-2; D gene uncertain. This CDR3 spans 11 amino acids. From germline, CDR1 is MGHRA and CDR2 YSYEKL. The V and J ends lost 2 bases and 10 bases respectively, with 8 bases between them. As DNA, the CDR3 is TGCGCCAGCAGCCAATATCCCGTCTACACCTTC. It translates to CASSQYPVYTF.